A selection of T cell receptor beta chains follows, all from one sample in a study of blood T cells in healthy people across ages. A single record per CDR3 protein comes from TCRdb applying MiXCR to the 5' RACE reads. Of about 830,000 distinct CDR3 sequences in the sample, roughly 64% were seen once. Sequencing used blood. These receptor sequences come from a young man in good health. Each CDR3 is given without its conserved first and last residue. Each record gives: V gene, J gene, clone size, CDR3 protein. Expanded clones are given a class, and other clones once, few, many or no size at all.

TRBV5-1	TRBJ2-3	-	ASSLEPADTQY
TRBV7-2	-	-	ASSTRHRGGAYQETQY
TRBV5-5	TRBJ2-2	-	ASSFSPETGRQLELF
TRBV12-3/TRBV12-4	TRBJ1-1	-	ASRKTGNTEAF
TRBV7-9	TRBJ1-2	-	ASSVGWQGYGYT
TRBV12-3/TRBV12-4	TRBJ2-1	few	ASRGLAGPSYNEQF
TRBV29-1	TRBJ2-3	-	SVARLGVDTDTQY
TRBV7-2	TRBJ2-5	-	ASSLVSVRGGETQY
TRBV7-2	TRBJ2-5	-	ASSLGISGLQETQY
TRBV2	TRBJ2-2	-	ASGKTAYTGELF
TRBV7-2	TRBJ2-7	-	ASSLQAGESDEQY
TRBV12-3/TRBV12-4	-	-	ASSLALGGFNEQY
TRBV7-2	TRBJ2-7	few	ASSLFGSGEQY
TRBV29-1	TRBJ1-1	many	SVQGQAYTEAF
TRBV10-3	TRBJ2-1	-	AISPPQAGGNEQF
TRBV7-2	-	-	ASSLGPPTAGVMGEQY
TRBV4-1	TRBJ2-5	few	ASSQPHGVKETQY
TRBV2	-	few	ASRLTTSGPYEQY
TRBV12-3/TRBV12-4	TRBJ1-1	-	ASSVSGRATEAF
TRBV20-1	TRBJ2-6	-	SARSRAGGANVLT
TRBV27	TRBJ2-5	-	ASTGGGWQY
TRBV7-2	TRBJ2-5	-	ASSFYGREETQY
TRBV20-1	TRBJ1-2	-	SARAEEGRGYT
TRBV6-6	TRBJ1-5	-	ASFQGGGQPQH